Below, one T cell receptor beta chain is given with its context. No cognate antigen has been identified for it. From cysteine to phenylalanine, the CDR3 is 13 amino acids long. The protein alone is recorded here. The CDR1 and CDR2 encoded by the germline V gene (reference sequence) are LNHNV and YYDKDF. For each CD8+ T cell subset, flow sorting was done in triplicate, and about 300,000 cells per subset went directly into RLT lysis buffer. To keep memory contaminants out, a stringent definition of naive CD8+ T cells was applied: CD45RO-CCR7+CD27+CD95-. Peripheral blood mononuclear cells were isolated from buffy coats using standard density gradient centrifugation. Naive CXCR3-negative and CXCR3-positive CD8+ T cells were flow-sorted using a FACSAria III. An RNeasy Mini Kit was used to extract total RNA from the sorted cells. TCRdb shows the sequencer as NextSeq 550. The Human TCR Profiling Kit (MiLaboratory) was used to prepare UMI-labeled 5' RACE TRB cDNA libraries. The full amount of extracted RNA was used for cDNA synthesis, and the full amount of resulting cDNA was used for PCR amplification. Libraries were prepared in parallel with an identical number of PCR cycles. The authors' analysis ran thus. MIGEC and MiXCR extracted about 53,000 +/- 10,000 unique UMI-labeled TRB cDNA molecules per library, requiring at least two reads per UMI. On average, around 40,000 +/- 10,000 functional in-frame TRB CDR3 nucleotide clonotypes lacking stop codons were found per library. After downsampling to 5000 UMI-labeled TRB molecules per sample, diversity metrics such as normalized Shannon-Wiener and Chao1 were calculated in VDJtools. For the central five CDR3 residues, VDJtools calculated physicochemical properties weighted by clonotype size, namely interaction energy, strength, volume and Kidera factor 4. Once TCRdb had reprocessed the reads, it stored one entry per CDR3 protein sequence and supplied no DNA. The authors' filters were not applied to this entry. The sample's own table lists fewer than 90,000 distinct CDR3 sequences. 0.5% to 0.55% of the sample comes from the top ten.

This entry comes from a study of CXCR3-negative and CXCR3-positive naive CD8 T cells (dated by TCRdb to between 2018 and 2020). As for the study more broadly: Some 150 million TRB reads were obtained in total, roughly 1.5 +/- 0.3 million reads per library. The diversity and physicochemical repertoire analyses included about a dozen donors pooled from two independent experiments. TRBV-TRBJ cluster analysis included naive subsets from roughly 5 donors and memory cells from 3 donors. Study-wide conclusions, independent of this receptor: TRBV-TRBJ usage was similar between naive CXCR3-negative and CXCR3-positive cells from the same donor, while memory cells showed distinct patterns. Because surface CD5, which is linked to self-reactivity in mice, was comparable between the naive subsets, TCR interaction strength was also inferred from the physicochemical properties of TRB CDR3s. Compared with CXCR3-negative naive cells, CXCR3-positive naive cells had TRB CDR3s with higher hydrophobicity (lower Kidera factor 4), lower energy, and higher strength and volume indices. Comparably high repertoire diversity was found in both naive subsets, whereas much lower repertoire diversity was found in memory CD8+ T cells. Freshly isolated PBMCs were used for most assays because CXCR3 expression partially decreased after cryopreservation.

The TCR comes from a human donor in good health. Some clones in this sample may be carry-over from other donors' samples. The chain links TRBV15 with TRBJ2-5. Sequencing was carried out using naive CXCR3+ CD8+ T cells from blood. The cell subset or site label for this specimen denotes: CD45RO-CCR7+CD27+CD95- naive CD8+ T cells expressing CXCR3 (TNR3+). CDR3 reads: CATSRSDWGTQYF.